Following are 23 T cell receptor beta chains from one sample sequenced in a study of shared clonotypes between healthy human individuals. CD45RO-negative, CCR7-positively selected cells formed the naive CD8 fraction, excluding terminally differentiated effector memory CD45RA+ cells. Produced via immunoSEQ multiplex PCR; TCRdb's table is partial and in-frame only. The sample lists over 2,000,000 clones, 80% to 95% occurring once. Source material: naive CD8+ T cells from PBMCs. Source of these receptors: a man aged 18-30 years in good health. Some clones in this sample may be carry-over from other donors' samples.

Regarding this clone: This sample also contains other DNA sequences that code for the same CDR3. The genes are TRBV15 and TRBJ1-1, with D possibly matching TRBD1 (5 bases). This CDR3 region has 12 residues. Germline CDR1 LNHNV, CDR2 YYDKDF (reference sequence). V was shortened by 9 bases and J by 2 bases, with 10 bases between the two germline ends. The DNA for the CDR3 is TGTGCCACAGGGGATCTTAACACTGAAGCTTTCTTT. This encodes CATGDLNTEAFF. The full variable domain, in which reference TRBV15 and TRBJ1-1 provide the parts outside the CDR3, is DAMVIQNPRYQVTQFGKPVTLSCSQTLNHNVMYWYQQKSSQAPKLLFHYYDKDFNNEADTPDNFQSRRPNTSFCFLDIRSPGLGDTAMYLCATGDLNTEAFFGQGTRLTVV.

This chain connects TRBV4-1 to TRBJ1-1, with no clear D. The V end lost 0 bases, the J end lost 2 bases, and 10 bases lay between the germline ends. Germline V gene data show CDR1 as MGHRA and CDR2 as YSYEKL. CDR3 length: 15 residues. CDR3 amino acids: CASSQDHRRNTEAFF. The CDR3 coding sequence is TGCGCCAGCAGCCAAGATCACCGGAGAAACACTGAAGCTTTCTTT.

V usage is TRBV5-4 and J usage is TRBJ1-1; 10 bases fit TRBD1. J gave up 4 bases and V 3 bases, and 6 bases lay outside the gene matches. Looked up from germline, CDR1 is SGHNT and CDR2 is YYREEE (reference sequence). This CDR3 is built from 15 residues. The chain's CDR3 is CASSSWTGGVTEAFF. In DNA, the CDR3 is TGTGCCAGCAGCTCGTGGACAGGGGGGGTCACTGAAGCTTTCTTT.

The V and J genes are TRBV6-5 and TRBJ1-5, with a possible D match to TRBD1 (6 bases). Germline values: CDR1 MNHEY, CDR2 SVGAGI. The CDR3 totals 15 residues. With 2 bases removed from V and 3 bases from J, the gap between germline ends came to 11 bases. CDR3 protein: CASSYTGRDNQPQHF. For the CDR3, the DNA is TGTGCCAGCAGTTACACAGGGAGGGACAATCAGCCCCAGCATTTT.

CDR3 sequence: CASRDRTTYEQYF. The CDR3 DNA reads TGTGCCAGCCGGGACAGGACAACCTACGAGCAGTACTTC. The chain has TRBV5-5 and TRBJ2-7; 8 nucleotides line up with TRBD1. This CDR3 region has 13 residues. Germline loops: CDR1 SGHKS, CDR2 YYEKEE (reference sequence). V lost 7 bases to trimming and J lost 2 bases; unmatched junction nucleotides: 5. Full variable domain (outside the CDR3, taken from reference TRBV5-5 and TRBJ2-7): DAGVTQSPTHLIKTRGQQVTLRCSPISGHKSVSWYQQVLGQGPQFIFQYYEKEERGRGNFPDRFSARQFPNYSSELNVNALLLGDSALYLCASRDRTTYEQYFGPGTRLTVT.

The V gene is TRBV5-5, the J gene TRBJ2-2; D unresolved. Germline V lookup: CDR1 SGHKS, CDR2 YYEKEE (reference sequence). CDR3 length: 16 amino acids. Trimming pared 1 base from V and 0 bases from J, leaving 10 bases between. CDR3 DNA sequence: TGTGCCAGCAGCTTGCCTTTGGGATCGAACACCGGGGAGCTGTTTTTT. Its protein product is CASSLPLGSNTGELFF.

This clone was observed a handful of times. This chain uses TRBV5-4 with TRBJ2-7, with 7 bases matching TRBD2. The CDR3 is 14 residues long. J was trimmed by 2 bases and V by 3 bases; bases with no gene match: 5. Germline lookup yields CDR1 SGHNT and CDR2 YYREEE (reference sequence). CDR3 loop: CASSSGLLPYEQYF. The CDR3 DNA reads TGTGCCAGCAGCTCGGGACTACTCCCCTACGAGCAGTACTTC.

About this clone itself: The sample holds other DNA sequences that translate to the same CDR3. This sequence joins TRBV27 and TRBJ2-1; D gene uncertain. This CDR3 is 12 amino acids long. Trimming left V 4 bases short and J 6 bases short, with 7 bases between. Germline values: CDR1 MNHEY, CDR2 SMNVEV (reference sequence). The CDR3 sequence: CASSSLSNEQFF. CDR3 sequence (DNA): TGTGCCAGCAGTTCTTTAAGCAATGAGCAGTTCTTC.

The count of this clone is one. The sample holds other DNA sequences that translate to the same CDR3. The rearrangement links TRBV9 to TRBJ2-3; no clear D. Trimming cost V 0 bases and J 1 base, with 9 bases left between them. CDR1 is SGDLS, CDR2 YYNGEE, per germline. The CDR3 is 15 residues long. Here the CDR3 DNA reads TGTGCCAGCAGCGTAGGTGGGTTGCGCACAGATACGCAGTATTTT. Residues: CASSVGGLRTDTQYF. Full variable domain (outside the CDR3, taken from reference TRBV9 and TRBJ2-3): DSGVTQTPKHLITATGQRVTLRCSPRSGDLSVYWYQQSLDQGLQFLIQYYNGEERAKGNILERFSAQQFPDLHSELNLSSLELGDSALYFCASSVGGLRTDTQYFGPGTRLTVL.

This rearrangement joins TRBV7-8 to TRBJ2-4; 9 nucleotides line up with TRBD1. This CDR3 region has 15 residues. V was pared by 4 bases and J by 1 base, with 2 bases of the junction left unmatched. The germline V gene has CDR1 SGHVS and CDR2 FQNEAQ. CDR3 bases: TGTGCCAGCAGCTACAGGGGGCAGGCCAAAAACATTCAGTACTTC. Its translation: CASSYRGQAKNIQYF.

This chain links TRBV27 with TRBJ2-7; a possible D gene is TRBD2 (5 bases). Per germline, CDR1 MNHEY and CDR2 SMNVEV (reference sequence). Trimming stripped 5 bases from V and 5 bases from J, with 13 bases between. The CDR3 spans 13 residues. DNA for the CDR3: TGTGCCAGCAGTCCAATATTGGGAGACGAGCAGTACTTC. It translates to CASSPILGDEQYF.

V and J are TRBV4-1 and TRBJ1-1; unclear D gene. Germline assignment: CDR1 MGHRA and CDR2 YSYEKL. The CDR3 extends over 14 amino acids. Trimming pared 3 bases from V and 1 base from J, leaving 9 bases between. This CDR3 is CASSHRVSNTEAFF. The CDR3, as DNA: TGCGCCAGCAGCCACCGGGTCTCGAACACTGAAGCTTTCTTT.

The chain uses TRBV15 and TRBJ2-7; the match to TRBD1 covers 10 bases. CDR1 is LNHNV, CDR2 YYDKDF, per germline (reference sequence). The CDR3 totals 14 residues. V was clipped by 0 bases and J by 6 bases; unmatched bases: 2. The chain's CDR3 is CATSRDWDRGEQYF. CDR3 nucleotides: TGTGCCACCAGCAGAGATTGGGACAGGGGCGAGCAGTACTTC. Supplemented by reference TRBV15 and TRBJ2-7, the full variable domain reads DAMVIQNPRYQVTQFGKPVTLSCSQTLNHNVMYWYQQKSSQAPKLLFHYYDKDFNNEADTPDNFQSRRPNTSFCFLDIRSPGLGDTAMYLCATSRDWDRGEQYFGPGTRLTVT.

The chain carries TRBV27 and TRBJ2-7; 12 nucleotides align to TRBD2. The V gene's germline CDR1 is MNHEY and CDR2 SMNVEV (reference sequence). This CDR3 comprises 15 residues. V lost 2 bases to trimming and J lost 6 bases; unmatched junction nucleotides: 5. The CDR3 sequence is CASSLLAGGPFEQYF. CDR3 DNA: TGTGCCAGCAGTTTACTAGCGGGAGGGCCCTTCGAGCAGTACTTC.

The chain has TRBV9 and TRBJ2-1; TRBD2 matches at 12 bases. The CDR3 has 15 residues. The germline V gene encodes CDR1 SGDLS and CDR2 YYNGEE. With 4 bases clipped from V and 8 bases from J, the junction kept 7 bases outside the gene matches. CDR3 nucleotide sequence: TGTGCCAGCAGCTCGTCTAGCGGGAGGGTCCATGAGCAGTTCTTC. Translation gives CASSSSSGRVHEQFF.

The rearrangement uses TRBV6-5 and TRBJ1-2; TRBD1 aligns across 10 bases. V was clipped by 0 bases and J by 7 bases; unmatched bases: 5. From germline, CDR1 is MNHEY and CDR2 SVGAGI. This CDR3 has 15 amino acids. CDR3 loop: CASSYSGQGFGGYTF. Written as DNA, the CDR3 is TGTGCCAGCAGTTACTCGGGACAGGGGTTCGGTGGCTACACCTTC.

This chain connects TRBV9 to TRBJ1-4; 7 bases are shared with TRBD1. J gave up 1 base and V 4 bases, and 4 bases lay outside the gene matches. The CDR3 consists of 15 residues. CDR1 is SGDLS, CDR2 YYNGEE, per germline. Written as DNA, the CDR3 is TGTGCCAGCAGCTCACGACAGGGAACTAATGAAAAACTGTTTTTT. Protein product: CASSSRQGTNEKLFF.

Worth noting for this clone: The sample holds other DNA sequences that translate to the same CDR3. The chain combines TRBV20-1 with TRBJ2-1; possible D gene TRBD2, 5 bases. The CDR3 totals 10 residues. The germline V gene encodes CDR1 DFQATT and CDR2 SNEGSKA (reference sequence). The germline V and J ends were trimmed by 6 bases and 8 bases, with 8 bases remaining between them. CDR3 DNA: TGCAGTGCCCGAGCGGATGAGCAGTTCTTC. As protein: CSARADEQFF.

This chain uses TRBV19 with TRBJ1-3; possible D gene TRBD1, 5 bases. This CDR3 spans 15 amino acids. The ends were cut back, 5 bases at V and 0 bases at J, with 11 bases in the middle. From germline, CDR1 is LNHDA and CDR2 SQIVND (reference sequence). The DNA for the CDR3 is TGTGCCAGTAGTCTGGGACGTAGCTCTGGAAACACCATATATTTT. This encodes CASSLGRSSGNTIYF. Based on the CDR3 plus reference TRBV19 and TRBJ1-3, the full variable domain is DGGITQSPKYLFRKEGQNVTLSCEQNLNHDAMYWYRQDPGQGLRLIYYSQIVNDFQKGDIAEGYSVSREKKESFPLTVTSAQKNPTAFYLCASSLGRSSGNTIYFGEGSWLTVV.

The chain joins TRBV28 to TRBJ2-1; the D gene is possibly TRBD2 (5 bases). The ends were cut back, 5 bases at V and 5 bases at J, with 10 bases in the middle. The CDR3 contains 13 residues. CDR1 and CDR2 (germline): MDHEN, SYDVKM. The CDR3 sequence is CASSKAGDNEQFF. The CDR3 DNA is TGTGCCAGCAGTAAGGCCGGGGACAATGAGCAGTTCTTC.

This chain uses TRBV7-2 with TRBJ1-2, with 9 nucleotides matching TRBD1. The CDR3 is 13 amino acids. With 5 bases clipped from V and 5 bases from J, the junction kept 3 bases outside the gene matches. Germline V lookup: CDR1 SGHTA, CDR2 FQGNSA. CDR3 amino acids: CASSGQGSYGYTF. The CDR3 bases are TGTGCCAGCAGCGGACAGGGGAGTTATGGCTACACCTTC.

The chain joins TRBV7-7 to TRBJ2-2; D is unresolved. There are 13 residues in the CDR3. Germline V gene data show CDR1 as SSHAT and CDR2 as FNYEAQ (reference sequence). The V gene lost 4 bases and the J gene lost 7 bases, with 10 bases spanning the gap. The CDR3 here is CASSSVSDGELFF. In DNA, the CDR3 is TGTGCCAGCAGCTCCGTCTCGGACGGGGAGCTGTTTTTT.

The chain recombines TRBV2 with TRBJ2-3; maybe TRBD2 (6 bases). V lost 8 bases, J lost 6 bases, and 24 bases lay in between. Germline assignment: CDR1 SNHLY and CDR2 FYNNEI. CDR3 length: 16 residues. The chain's CDR3 is CASLGGAGGWIDTQYF. In nucleotides, the CDR3 is TGTGCCAGCCTTGGCGGCGCCGGGGGATGGATCGATACGCAGTATTTT.